This TCR beta chain is from a study of blood T cell repertoires in COVID-19 (dated by TCRdb to the early 2020s). Study-wide context: Collaborator samples came from the United States, Italy and Spain and covered acute and convalescent phases of COVID-19. Where HLA class I and class II types were available, the types were taken from metadata supplied by the sample provider, not from assay-based typing. The material from the prospective study consisted of cDNA or gDNA derived from T cells, B-cell-depleted T cells, or PBMCs. Nearly every sample came with metadata listing a de-identified subject ID, COVID-19 status, age in years and sex. The dataset comprised deeply sampled blood TCRbeta repertoires from subjects exposed to, actively infected with, or recovered from COVID-19. A freely available public database, intended as a resource for researchers studying the immune response to SARS-CoV-2, is where the repertoires were released. Samples came from the ongoing ImmuneRACE study (first 160 participants) plus 1,254 subjects from 6 global collaborators.

According to the germline V gene (reference sequence), CDR1 reads LNHDA and CDR2 reads SQIVND. The CDR3, cysteine through phenylalanine, is 16 amino acids long. The DNA shown is the 48-base CDR3, in frame from base 1. The V end gives up 5 bases and the J end 1 base, leaving 9 bases in the junction not matched to a gene. Note on this clone: The specificity of this receptor is unknown. Per-nucleotide qualities are absent, and no much larger clonotype sits a single base away.

TCRbeta CDR3 regions were amplified from genomic DNA by means of the immunoSEQ Assay, a bias-controlled multiplex PCR. Per the original workflow: Nucleated cell counts per sample were estimated from amplification of reference gene primers within the assay. To quantify the absolute abundance of each unique TCRbeta CDR3 rearrangement, sequence reads were collapsed and filtered. Productive Simpson clonality was computed per sample as the square root of Simpson's diversity index over productive rearrangements. TCRdb carries this immuneACCESS record with in-frame sequences only. Its versions omit some clonotypes, under half of them owing to an unresolved V gene in the studies checked, with the rest unexplained. V and J calls and clone size come straight from that table; D and trimming were deduced from the DNA. The sample has about 60,000 clones on record, roughly four fifths of them singletons. The ten largest clones take up around 9.7% of the sample.

Each collaborating institution followed its own protocols to collect whole blood in K2EDTA tubes. Collaborator samples were shipped for TCRbeta analysis as frozen whole blood, isolated PBMCs, or DNA extracted from either sample type. The paper as a whole reports these results and caveats: The quantity of clinical and demographic metadata differed by source and by participant and was supplied without curation.

The chain links TRBV19 with TRBJ1-1, and 8 bases in between align with TRBD1. The TCR was taken from a human donor in a cohort sampled during active COVID-19. Sequenced input: peripheral blood. The nucleotide sequence is TGTGCCAGTAGTGCCCCTCTGGGACAGGCGAACACTGAAGCTTTCTTT. Translated, this gives CASSAPLGQANTEAFF.